Here is one T cell receptor (beta chain) with its context. What antigen it recognizes has not been identified. Per-base quality was not reported, and no clone a single base away is much larger than it. Whole blood was collected in K2EDTA tubes by collaborating institutions according to the institutions' own protocols. Collaborator samples were shipped for TCRbeta analysis as frozen whole blood, isolated PBMCs, or DNA extracted from either sample type. The data are from a study of blood T cell repertoires in COVID-19 (TCRdb year 2020). With regard to the full study: Collaborator samples came from the United States, Italy and Spain and covered acute and convalescent phases of COVID-19. The prospective study material was composed of cDNA or gDNA derived from T cells, B-cell-depleted T cells, or PBMCs. Deeply sampled blood TCRbeta repertoires from subjects exposed to, actively infected with, or recovered from COVID-19 were included in the dataset. The samples were drawn from the first 160 participants of the ongoing ImmuneRACE study and from some 1,300 subjects provided by 6 global collaborators. The repertoires were released in a freely available public database intended as a resource for research on the immune response to SARS-CoV-2. Nearly every sample came with metadata listing a de-identified subject ID, COVID-19 status, age in years and sex. Where available, HLA class I and class II types were taken from metadata supplied by the sample provider and were not determined by assay-based typing. Study-wide findings and limitations: The quantity of clinical and demographic metadata differed by source and by participant and was supplied without curation.

V and J lose 6 bases and 0 bases, and a span of 15 bases separates them. Inclusive of the bounding cysteine and phenylalanine, the CDR3 is 15 residues long. Just CDR3 DNA is preserved here, 45 bases in frame from base 1. CDR1 and CDR2 (SGHNT, YYREEE) derive from the germline V gene (reference sequence). The immunoSEQ Assay, a bias-controlled multiplex PCR, was used to amplify TCRbeta CDR3 regions from genomic DNA. For the original study's pipeline: The number of nucleated cells in each sample was estimated from the amplification of reference gene primers within the assay. To quantify the absolute abundance of each unique TCRbeta CDR3 rearrangement, sequence reads were collapsed and filtered. For each sample, productive Simpson clonality was calculated as the square root of Simpson's diversity index across productive rearrangements. In TCRdb, the immuneACCESS table is reduced to in-frame sequences with V and J assigned. These tables do not hold every clone; where another copy was compared, an unresolved V gene accounts for under half, and the others remain unexplained. V, J and clone size derive from that table, while D and trimming were established from the DNA sequence. This sample has 90,000 to 150,000 clones in its table, and 65% to 90% of those were observed once. In total, the top ten clones hold approximately 11% of the sample.

The chain was built from TRBV5-4 and TRBJ2-5; TRBD1 could be the D gene, as 6 bases match. The sequenced material came from peripheral blood. The clonotype comes from a man aged 80 or over with acute or convalescent COVID-19. The CDR3 region has the sequence CASKSGTMYQETQYF. The DNA sequence is given as TGTGCCAGCAAGTCCGGGACAATGTACCAAGAGACCCAGTACTTC.